Listed below are T cell receptor beta chains from one sample, sequenced in a study of cytomegalovirus exposure and HLA in healthy donors. TCRdb keeps only in-frame clones here, not all; method: immunoSEQ multiplex PCR. Of about 93,000 clones in the sample, more than 55% are singletons; the top ten hold 5.5% to 6%. What was sequenced was PBMCs. The receptors shown here come from a boy under 18 in good health and CMV-seropositive. Each CDR3 is given without its conserved first and last residue. The order of the fields is V gene, CDR3 protein.

TRBV20-1 | SPSGNEQY
TRBV5-1 | ASSLEGFTGAQQY
TRBV7-9 | ASSPRDRYQETQY
TRBV7-9 | ASSQPPGQGNGKLF
TRBV5-1 | ASSPQGANQPQH
TRBV19 | ASSIMRQGARGNTIY
TRBV29-1 | SVPLAWTGESDTQY
TRBV29-1 | SVRGQPGELF
TRBV27 | ASSLPGGEEQY
TRBV7-9 | ASSFIETQY
TRBV27 | ASSTRQGSYEQY
TRBV4-1 | ASSQLAGGPNEQF
TRBV19 | ASTSGRGSNQPQH
TRBV6-6 | ASTPQTSGRFREQF
TRBV30 | AWSVGAPDTQY
TRBV6-1 | ASSISRDQPQH
TRBV5-1 | ASSPQDRARINEQF
TRBV6-5 | ASSYRAGVPDTQY
TRBV18 | ASSSSGGSNEQF
TRBV9 | ASSVATRGPDTQY
TRBV7-9 | ANPIGQAGANVLT
TRBV6-1 | ASTFSRTDTQY
TRBV29-1 | SVEEGTYGYT
TRBV19 | ASSIWTGGTTEAF
TRBV10-2 | ASRPGQGRTDTQY
TRBV5-1 | ASSLSVGGNTDTQY
TRBV19 | ASSGTGALYNEQF
TRBV2 | ASSVGAAFSGANVLT
TRBV5-1 | ASRLNGGPYEQY
TRBV27 | ASSPEGQGGQPQH
TRBV6-1 | ASEGGAGGNTIY
TRBV12-5 | ASGLASGFPGELF
TRBV30 | AWSDGRGGAHQPQH
TRBV4-3 | ASSQDRGSTDTQY
TRBV19 | ASSSLPGSNYGYT
TRBV27 | ASSSIRDRGFREQY
TRBV27 | ASSRDRGGNQPQH
TRBV5-4 | ASSSDRMGRHTEAF
TRBV6-1 | ASSASGTSGVYEQY
TRBV7-2 | ASSFERTSGTYEQY
TRBV5-5 | ASSLGTGDVKLF
TRBV7-3 | ASSATGGRAEAF
TRBV5-1 | ASSFRVGASYEQY
TRBV6-5 | ASSLSPAGTDTQY
TRBV14 | ASSTYRDFLKMDTQY
TRBV7-9 | SSSSPGEKLF
TRBV6-5 | ASSPSRTGGDTQY
TRBV30 | AWSLLGTEHTEAF
TRBV6-5 | ASRPRQSTDTQY
TRBV30 | ASDSTLVAF
TRBV9 | ASSEGTSGGRIQY
TRBV7-9 | ASSQGGSYNSPLH